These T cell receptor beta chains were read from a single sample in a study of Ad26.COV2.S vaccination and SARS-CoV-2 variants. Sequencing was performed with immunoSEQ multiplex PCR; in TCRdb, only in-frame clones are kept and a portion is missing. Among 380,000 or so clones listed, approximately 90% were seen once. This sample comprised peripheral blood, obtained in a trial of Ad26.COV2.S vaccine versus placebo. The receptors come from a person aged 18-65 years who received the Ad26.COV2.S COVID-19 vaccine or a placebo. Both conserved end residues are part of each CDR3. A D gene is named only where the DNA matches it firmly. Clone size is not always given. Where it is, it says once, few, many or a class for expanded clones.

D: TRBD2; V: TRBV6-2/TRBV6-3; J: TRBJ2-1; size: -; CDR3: CASSFLLGGGAGNEQFF; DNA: TGTGCCAGCAGTTTCCTCCTGGGGGGAGGGGCCGGCAATGAGCAGTTCTTC
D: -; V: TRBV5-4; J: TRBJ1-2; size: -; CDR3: CASSLDASFIYGYTF; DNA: TGTGCCAGCAGCTTGGATGCCAGTTTTATCTATGGCTACACCTTC
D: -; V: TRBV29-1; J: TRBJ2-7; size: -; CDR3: CSVVYLSSYEQYF; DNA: TGCAGCGTTGTCTACCTTAGCTCCTACGAGCAGTACTTC
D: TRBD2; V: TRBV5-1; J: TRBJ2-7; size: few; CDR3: CASSLGTSGNSYEQYF; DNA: TGCGCCAGCAGCTTGGGGACTAGCGGGAACTCCTACGAGCAGTACTTC
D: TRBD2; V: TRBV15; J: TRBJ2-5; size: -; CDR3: CATSREAGEAQYF; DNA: TGTGCCACCAGCAGAGAGGCGGGGGAGGCCCAGTACTTC
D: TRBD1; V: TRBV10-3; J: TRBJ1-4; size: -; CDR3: CAISDLNRGLGEKLFF; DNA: TGTGCCATCAGTGACCTCAACAGGGGGCTCGGTGAAAAACTGTTTTTT
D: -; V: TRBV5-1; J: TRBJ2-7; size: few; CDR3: CASSLGRVRSEQYF; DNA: TGCGCCAGCAGCTTGGGGAGGGTCCGTTCCGAGCAGTACTTC
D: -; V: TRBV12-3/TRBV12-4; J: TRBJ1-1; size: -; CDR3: CASSLGGSSEAFF; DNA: TGTGCCAGCAGTTTAGGGGGGTCTTCTGAAGCTTTCTTT
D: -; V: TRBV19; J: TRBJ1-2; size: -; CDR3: CASSGGRGAGYTF; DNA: TGTGCCAGTAGTGGGGGAAGAGGCGCTGGCTACACCTTC
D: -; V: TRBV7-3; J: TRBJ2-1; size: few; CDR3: CASSRRGGSSYNEQFF; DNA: TGTGCCAGCAGCCGAAGGGGCGGTAGCTCCTACAATGAGCAGTTCTTC
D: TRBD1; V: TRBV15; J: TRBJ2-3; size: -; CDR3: CATSRDLETGGPDTQYF; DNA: TGTGCCACCAGCAGAGATCTCGAGACAGGGGGCCCAGATACGCAGTATTTT
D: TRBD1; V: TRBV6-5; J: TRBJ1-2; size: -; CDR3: CASSSTGGVGYTF; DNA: TGTGCCAGCAGTTCCACAGGGGGCGTTGGCTACACCTTC
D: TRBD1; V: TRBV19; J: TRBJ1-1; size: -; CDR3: CASSSRYRGNTEAFF; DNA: TGTGCCAGTAGTTCCCGTTACAGGGGAAATACTGAAGCTTTCTTT
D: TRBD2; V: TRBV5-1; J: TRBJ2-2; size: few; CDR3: CASSWGGIGTGELFF; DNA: TGCGCCAGCAGCTGGGGGGGTATCGGCACCGGGGAGCTGTTTTTT
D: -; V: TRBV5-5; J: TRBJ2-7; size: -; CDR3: CASTTRGPYEQYF; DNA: TGTGCCAGCACCACTCGGGGCCCCTACGAGCAGTACTTC
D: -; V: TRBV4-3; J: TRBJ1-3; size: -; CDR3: CASSQEAVSGNTIYF; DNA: TGCGCCAGCAGCCAAGAGGCAGTCTCTGGAAACACCATATATTTT
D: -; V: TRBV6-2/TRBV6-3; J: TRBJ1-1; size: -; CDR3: CASSYSQGLAFF; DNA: TGTGCCAGCAGTTACTCGCAGGGTTTGGCTTTCTTT
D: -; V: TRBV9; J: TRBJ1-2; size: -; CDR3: CASSPNPRQVRSSNNYGYTF; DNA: TGTGCCAGCAGCCCAAACCCTCGACAGGTCCGGAGTAGTAATAACTATGGCTACACCTTC
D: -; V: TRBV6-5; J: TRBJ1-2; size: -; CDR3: CASSYSRDGYTF; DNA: TGTGCCAGCAGTTACTCGAGGGATGGCTACACCTTC
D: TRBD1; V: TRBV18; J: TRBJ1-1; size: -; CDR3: CASSPLGQGENTEAFF; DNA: TGTGCCAGCTCACCACTAGGACAGGGGGAGAACACTGAAGCTTTCTTT
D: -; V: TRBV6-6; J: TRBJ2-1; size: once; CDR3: CASTERQISGNEQFF; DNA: TGTGCCAGCACAGAGCGACAGATCTCTGGCAATGAGCAGTTCTTC
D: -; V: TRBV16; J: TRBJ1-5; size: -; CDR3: CASSQSSGGSGQPQHF; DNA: TGTGCCAGCAGCCAATCGTCTGGGGGGTCGGGTCAGCCCCAGCATTTT
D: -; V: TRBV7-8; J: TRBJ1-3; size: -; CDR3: CASSLLLASLGNTIYF; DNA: TGTGCCAGCAGCTTACTACTCGCCTCCCTCGGAAACACCATATATTTT
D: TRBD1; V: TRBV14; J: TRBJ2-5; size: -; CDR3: CASSQTGIRKTQYF; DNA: TGTGCCAGCAGCCAGACAGGGATCAGGAAGACCCAGTACTTC
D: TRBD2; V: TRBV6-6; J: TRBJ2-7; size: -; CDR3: CASSKTSGPYEQYF; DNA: TGTGCCAGCAGCAAAACTAGCGGGCCCTACGAGCAGTACTTC
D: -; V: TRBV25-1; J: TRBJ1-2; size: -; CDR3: CASSESVGRGYTF; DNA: TGTGCCAGCAGTGAATCAGTAGGGCGCGGCTACACCTTC
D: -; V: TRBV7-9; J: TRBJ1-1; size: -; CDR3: CASSVRELGTPEAFF; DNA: TGTGCCAGCAGCGTCCGGGAATTGGGGACGCCAGAAGCTTTCTTT
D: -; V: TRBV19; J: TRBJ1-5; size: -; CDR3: CASSMPQGRGNQPQHF; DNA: TGTGCCAGTAGTATGCCCCAGGGTCGAGGCAATCAGCCCCAGCATTTT
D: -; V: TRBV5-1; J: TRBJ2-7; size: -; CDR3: CASRLITNSYEQYF; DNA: TGCGCCAGCAGGCTTATCACCAACTCCTACGAGCAGTACTTC
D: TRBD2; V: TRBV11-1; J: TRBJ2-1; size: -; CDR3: CASSPTSGMGEGEQFF; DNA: TGTGCCAGCAGCCCAACTAGCGGGATGGGGGAAGGTGAGCAGTTCTTC
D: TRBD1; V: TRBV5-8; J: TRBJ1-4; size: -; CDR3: CASSAGQAGATNEKLFF; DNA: TGTGCCAGCAGCGCCGGACAGGCAGGGGCAACTAATGAAAAACTGTTTTTT
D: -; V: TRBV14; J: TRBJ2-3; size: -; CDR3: CASSPLDTDTQYF; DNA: TGTGCCAGCAGCCCCCTGGACACAGATACGCAGTATTTT
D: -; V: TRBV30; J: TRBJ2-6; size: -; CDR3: CAWNRGAGANVLTF; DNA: TGTGCCTGGAATCGGGGAGCAGGGGCCAACGTCCTGACTTTC
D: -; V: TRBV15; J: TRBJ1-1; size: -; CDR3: CATSRVTPTEAFF; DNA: TGTGCCACCAGCAGAGTGACCCCCACTGAAGCTTTCTTT
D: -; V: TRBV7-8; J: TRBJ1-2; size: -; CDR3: CASSLRRVRYGYTF; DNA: TGTGCCAGCAGCTTACGGCGCGTTCGCTATGGCTACACCTTC
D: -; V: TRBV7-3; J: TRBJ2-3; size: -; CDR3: CASSLKLSGDSTDTQYF; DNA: TGTGCCAGCAGCTTAAAGCTTTCTGGGGATAGCACAGATACGCAGTATTTT
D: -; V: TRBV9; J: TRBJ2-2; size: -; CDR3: CASSVELTNTGELFF; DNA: TGTGCCAGCAGCGTAGAACTAACGAACACCGGGGAGCTGTTTTTT
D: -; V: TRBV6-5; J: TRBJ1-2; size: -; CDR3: CASSLSGLNGYTF; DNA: TGTGCCAGCAGTTTGTCGGGCCTAAATGGCTACACCTTC
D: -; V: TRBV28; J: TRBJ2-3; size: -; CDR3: CASRPPFVDTQYF; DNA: TGTGCCAGCAGGCCCCCCTTCGTCGATACGCAGTATTTT
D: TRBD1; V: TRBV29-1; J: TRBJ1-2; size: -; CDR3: CSVGWVLGQGGNGYTF; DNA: TGCAGCGTTGGGTGGGTGCTCGGACAGGGAGGGAATGGCTACACCTTC
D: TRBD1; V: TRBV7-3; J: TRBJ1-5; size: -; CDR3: CASSLTYTGGEPQHF; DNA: TGTGCCAGCAGCTTAACGTATACAGGGGGAGAGCCCCAGCATTTT
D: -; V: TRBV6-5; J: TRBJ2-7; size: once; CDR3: CASSYGGEGGYEQYF; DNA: TGTGCCAGCAGTTACGGGGGTGAGGGTGGCTACGAGCAGTACTTC
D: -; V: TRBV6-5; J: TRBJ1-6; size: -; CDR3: CASTHTGTDSPLHF; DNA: TGTGCCAGCACCCACACGGGGACGGATTCACCCCTCCACTTT
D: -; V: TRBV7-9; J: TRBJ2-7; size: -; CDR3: CASSLFVSSRAYEQYF; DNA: TGTGCCAGCAGCTTATTTGTGAGTAGCCGCGCCTACGAGCAGTACTTC
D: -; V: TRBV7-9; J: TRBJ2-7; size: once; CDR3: CASSVDSRKDF; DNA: TGTGCCAGCAGCGTCGACAGTCGGAAGGACTTC
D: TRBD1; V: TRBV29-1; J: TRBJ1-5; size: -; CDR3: CSVAGTGGQPQHF; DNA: TGCAGCGTCGCAGGGACAGGGGGACAGCCCCAGCATTTT
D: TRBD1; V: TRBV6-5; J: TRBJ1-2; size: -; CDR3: CASSYSLTGGVGYTF; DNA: TGTGCCAGCAGTTACTCTTTAACAGGGGGCGTTGGCTACACCTTC
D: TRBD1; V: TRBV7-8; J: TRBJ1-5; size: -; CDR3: CASSPGTANQPQHF; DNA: TGTGCCAGCAGCCCCGGGACAGCAAATCAGCCCCAGCATTTT
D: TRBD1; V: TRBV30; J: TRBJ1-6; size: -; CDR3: CAWSVHRGGSPLHF; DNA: TGTGCCTGGAGTGTCCACAGGGGAGGATCACCCCTCCACTTT
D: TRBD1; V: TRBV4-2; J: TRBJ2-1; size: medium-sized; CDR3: CASSQGTGTGADEQFF; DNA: TGTGCCAGCAGCCAAGGGACCGGGACAGGGGCGGATGAGCAGTTCTTC
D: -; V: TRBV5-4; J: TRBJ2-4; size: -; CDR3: CASRDYFKNIQYF; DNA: TGTGCCAGCAGGGACTATTTTAAAAACATTCAGTACTTC
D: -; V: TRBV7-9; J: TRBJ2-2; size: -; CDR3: CASSLGSAATGELFF; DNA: TGTGCCAGCAGCTTAGGTTCGGCGGCCACCGGGGAGCTGTTTTTT
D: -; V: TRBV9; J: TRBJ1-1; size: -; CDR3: CASSPGDNSNTEAFF; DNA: TGTGCCAGCAGCCCCGGGGACAACTCGAACACTGAAGCTTTCTTT
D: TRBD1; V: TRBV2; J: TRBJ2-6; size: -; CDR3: CASSSTGGLSGANVLTF; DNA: TGTGCCAGCAGTTCGACAGGGGGTCTCTCTGGGGCCAACGTCCTGACTTTC